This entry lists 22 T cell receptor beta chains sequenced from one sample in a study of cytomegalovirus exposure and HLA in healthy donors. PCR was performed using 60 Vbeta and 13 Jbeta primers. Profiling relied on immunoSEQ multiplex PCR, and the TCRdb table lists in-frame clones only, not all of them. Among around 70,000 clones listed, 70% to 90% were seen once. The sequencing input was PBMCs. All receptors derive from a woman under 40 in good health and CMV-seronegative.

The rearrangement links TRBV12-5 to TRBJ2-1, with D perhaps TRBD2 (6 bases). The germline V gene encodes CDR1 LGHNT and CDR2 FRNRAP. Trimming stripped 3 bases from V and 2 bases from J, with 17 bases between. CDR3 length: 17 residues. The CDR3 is CASGLALWGDPYNEQFF. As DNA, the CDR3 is TGTGCTAGTGGTTTAGCTTTATGGGGGGATCCCTACAATGAGCAGTTCTTC.

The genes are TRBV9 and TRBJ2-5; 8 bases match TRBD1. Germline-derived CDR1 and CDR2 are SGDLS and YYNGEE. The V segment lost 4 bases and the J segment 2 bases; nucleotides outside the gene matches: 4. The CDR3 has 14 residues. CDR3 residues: CASSPRDRQETQYF. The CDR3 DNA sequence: TGTGCCAGCAGCCCGAGGGACAGGCAAGAGACCCAGTACTTC.

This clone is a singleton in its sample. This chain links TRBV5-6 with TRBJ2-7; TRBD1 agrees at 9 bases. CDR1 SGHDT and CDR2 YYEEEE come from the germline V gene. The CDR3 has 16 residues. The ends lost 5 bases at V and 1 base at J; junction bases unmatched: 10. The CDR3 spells CASRRSGTGSSYEQYF. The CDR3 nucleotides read TGTGCCAGCAGACGATCTGGGACAGGGTCTTCCTACGAGCAGTACTTC.

The CDR3 sequence is CASSPGLATSYEQYF. The CDR3 DNA reads TGTGCCAGCAGTCCGGGACTAGCGACATCCTACGAGCAGTACTTC. V gene TRBV2 combines with J gene TRBJ2-7; 10 nucleotides align to TRBD2. Losses at the gene ends were 5 bases for V and 1 base for J; bases not matched to a gene: 5. This CDR3 is 15 amino acids long. Germline V lookup: CDR1 SNHLY, CDR2 FYNNEI.

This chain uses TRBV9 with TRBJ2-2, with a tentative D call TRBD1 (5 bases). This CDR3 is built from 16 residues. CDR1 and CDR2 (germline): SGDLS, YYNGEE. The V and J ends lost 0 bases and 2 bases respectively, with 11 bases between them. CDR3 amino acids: CASSVVSRANTGELFF. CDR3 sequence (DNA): TGTGCCAGCAGCGTAGTATCCAGGGCAAACACCGGGGAGCTGTTTTTT.

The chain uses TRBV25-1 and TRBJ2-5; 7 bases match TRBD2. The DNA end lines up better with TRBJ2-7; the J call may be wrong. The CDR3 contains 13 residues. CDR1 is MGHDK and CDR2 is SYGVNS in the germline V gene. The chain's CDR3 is CASSDAGVYEQYF. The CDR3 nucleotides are TGTGCCAGCAGTGATGCGGGGGTCTACGAGCAGTACTTC.

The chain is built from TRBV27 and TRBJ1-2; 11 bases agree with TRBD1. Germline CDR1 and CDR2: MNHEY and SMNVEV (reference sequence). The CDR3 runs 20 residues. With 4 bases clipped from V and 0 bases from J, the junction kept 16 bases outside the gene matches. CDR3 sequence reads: CASSSSPDRGRRNANYGYTF. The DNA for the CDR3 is TGTGCCAGCAGTTCCTCCCCGGACAGGGGGCGTAGGAATGCTAACTATGGCTACACCTTC.

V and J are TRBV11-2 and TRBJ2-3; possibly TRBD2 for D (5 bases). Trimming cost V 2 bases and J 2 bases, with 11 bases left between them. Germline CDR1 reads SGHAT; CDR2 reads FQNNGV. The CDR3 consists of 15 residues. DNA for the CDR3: TGTGCCAGCAGCTTAACTTACGGGAACACAGATACGCAGTATTTT. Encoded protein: CASSLTYGNTDTQYF.

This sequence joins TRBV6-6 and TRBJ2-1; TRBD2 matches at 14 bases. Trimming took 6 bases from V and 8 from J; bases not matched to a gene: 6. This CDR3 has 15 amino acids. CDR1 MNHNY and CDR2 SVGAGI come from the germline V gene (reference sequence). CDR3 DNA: TGTGCCAGCAGGATGGGACTAGCGGGAGTTTATGAGCAGTTCTTC. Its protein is CASRMGLAGVYEQFF.

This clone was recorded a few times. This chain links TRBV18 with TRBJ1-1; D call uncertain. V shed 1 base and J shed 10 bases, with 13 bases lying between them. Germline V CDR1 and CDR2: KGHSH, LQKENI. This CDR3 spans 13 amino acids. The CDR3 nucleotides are TGTGCCAGCTCACCACAAGAGGCGAGGCCAGCTTTCTTT. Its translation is CASSPQEARPAFF.

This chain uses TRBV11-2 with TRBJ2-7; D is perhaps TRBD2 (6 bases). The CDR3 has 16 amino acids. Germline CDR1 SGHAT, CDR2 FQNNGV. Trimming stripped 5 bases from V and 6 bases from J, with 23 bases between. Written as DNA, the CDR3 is TGTGCCAGCAGCGCAAACCCGGGACTCTCCAGGTTCGAGCAGTACTTC. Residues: CASSANPGLSRFEQYF.

CDR3 loop: CASSELEKLFF. The CDR3 region has the DNA TGTGCCAGCAGTGAACTTGAAAAACTGTTTTTT. This chain links TRBV25-1 with TRBJ1-4; the D is unclear. The CDR3 runs 11 residues. The V gene's germline CDR1 is MGHDK and CDR2 SYGVNS. V lost 2 bases and J 7 bases, leaving 2 bases between the germline ends.

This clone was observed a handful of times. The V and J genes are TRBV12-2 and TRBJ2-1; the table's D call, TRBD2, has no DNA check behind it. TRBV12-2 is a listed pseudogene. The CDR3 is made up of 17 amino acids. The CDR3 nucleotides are TGTGCAAGTCGCACAACAGGGGGACTAGCGGGATACAATGAGCAGTTCTTC. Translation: CASRTTGGLAGYNEQFF.

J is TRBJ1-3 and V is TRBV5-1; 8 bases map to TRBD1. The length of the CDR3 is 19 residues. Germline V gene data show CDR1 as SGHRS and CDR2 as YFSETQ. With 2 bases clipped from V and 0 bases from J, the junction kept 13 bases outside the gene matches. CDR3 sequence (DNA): TGCGCCAGCAGCTTTTCAAGACAGGGGACCTTCAGCTCTGGAAACACCATATATTTT. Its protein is CASSFSRQGTFSSGNTIYF. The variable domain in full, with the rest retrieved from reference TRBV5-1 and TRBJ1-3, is KAGVTQTPRYLIKTRGQQVTLSCSPISGHRSVSWYQQTPGQGLQFLFEYFSETQRNKGNFPGRFSGRQFSNSRSEMNVSTLELGDSALYLCASSFSRQGTFSSGNTIYFGEGSWLTVV.

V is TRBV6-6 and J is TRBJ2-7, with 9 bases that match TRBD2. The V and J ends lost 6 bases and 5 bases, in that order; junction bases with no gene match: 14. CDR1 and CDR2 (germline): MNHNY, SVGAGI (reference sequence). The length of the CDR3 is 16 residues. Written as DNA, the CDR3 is TGTGCCAGCAGCTATACTGGACTAGCGAAGCCCAACGAGCAGTACTTC. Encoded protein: CASSYTGLAKPNEQYF.

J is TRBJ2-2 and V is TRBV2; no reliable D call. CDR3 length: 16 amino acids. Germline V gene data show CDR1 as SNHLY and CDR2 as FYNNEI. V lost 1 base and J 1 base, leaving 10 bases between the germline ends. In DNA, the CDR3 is TGTGCCAGCAGTGAAGATGTACGGGTGAACACCGGGGAGCTGTTTTTT. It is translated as CASSEDVRVNTGELFF.

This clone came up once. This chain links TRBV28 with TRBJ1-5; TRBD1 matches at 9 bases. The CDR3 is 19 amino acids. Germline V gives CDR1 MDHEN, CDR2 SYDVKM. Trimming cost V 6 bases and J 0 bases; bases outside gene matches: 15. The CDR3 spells CASRSLSGQGDLSNQPQHF. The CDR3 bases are TGTGCCAGCAGATCCCTCTCGGGACAGGGTGATCTTAGCAATCAGCCCCAGCATTTT.

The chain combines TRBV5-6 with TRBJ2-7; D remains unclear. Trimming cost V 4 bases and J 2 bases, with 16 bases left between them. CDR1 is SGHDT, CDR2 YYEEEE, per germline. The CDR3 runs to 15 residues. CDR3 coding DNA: TGTGCCAGCAGCCCCACTCTTTCACGTGCCTACGAGCAGTACTTC. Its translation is CASSPTLSRAYEQYF.

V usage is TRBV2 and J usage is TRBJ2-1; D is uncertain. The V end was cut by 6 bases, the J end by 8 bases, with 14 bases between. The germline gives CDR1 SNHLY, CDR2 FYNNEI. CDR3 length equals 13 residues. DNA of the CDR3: TGTGCCAGCAGCGAACGGGTAGTCGATGAGCAGTTCTTC. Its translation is CASSERVVDEQFF.

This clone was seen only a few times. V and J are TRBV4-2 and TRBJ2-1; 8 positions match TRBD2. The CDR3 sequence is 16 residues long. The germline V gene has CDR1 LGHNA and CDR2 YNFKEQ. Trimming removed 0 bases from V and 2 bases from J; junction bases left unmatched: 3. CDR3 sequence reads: CASSQEASGPYNEQFF. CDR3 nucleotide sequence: TGTGCCAGCAGCCAAGAGGCTAGCGGGCCCTACAATGAGCAGTTCTTC.

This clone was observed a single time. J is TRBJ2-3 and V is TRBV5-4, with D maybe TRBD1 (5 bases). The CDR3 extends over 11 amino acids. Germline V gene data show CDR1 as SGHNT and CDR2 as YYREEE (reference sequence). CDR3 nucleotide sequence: TGTGCTTCAGGGTCCGTCGATACGCAGTATTTT. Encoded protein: CASGSVDTQYF.

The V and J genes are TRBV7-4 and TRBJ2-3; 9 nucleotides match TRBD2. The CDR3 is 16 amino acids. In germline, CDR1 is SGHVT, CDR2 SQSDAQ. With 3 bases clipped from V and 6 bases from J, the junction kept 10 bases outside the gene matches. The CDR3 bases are TGTGCCAGCAGCTTGCCTAGGCGGGAGGGCCATGATACGCAGTATTTT. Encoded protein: CASSLPRREGHDTQYF.